The entry below gives a single T cell receptor (beta chain) sequence along with its context. What it binds is unknown. This sample was included in a study of T cell responses to AZD1222 COVID-19 vaccine. Study summary: Analysis merged second doses at about 4 or about 12 weeks. Overall study findings and caveats: Nearly half of spike-specific TCRs reportedly target variant regions that are unmutated in the B.1.351 and B.1.1.7 variants. Among the donors, most were white British and more were female, and clonal diversity was possibly underestimated. It was only after the peak T cell response that any repertoires were sampled.

The V gene's germline CDR1 is MDHEN and CDR2 SYDVKM. The CDR3 extends over 12 amino acids. Trimming removed 6 bases from V and 6 bases from J; junction bases left unmatched: 4. Method: immunoSEQ multiplex PCR; TCRdb's copy keeps in-frame clones and lacks some. This sample yields some 200,000 clones, of which 90% are seen a single time; 6.1% belongs to the top ten. The rearrangement uses TRBV28 and TRBJ2-7; 8 nucleotides align to TRBD1. The sample consisted of peripheral blood, taken on day 0 of AZD1222 vaccination. The TCR was taken from an adult in good health. CDR3 DNA: TGTGCCAGCAGCTGGACAGGGTCCGAGCAGTACTTC. Translating gives CASSWTGSEQYF. The variable domain in full, with the rest retrieved from reference TRBV28 and TRBJ2-7, is DVKVTQSSRYLVKRTGEKVFLECVQDMDHENMFWYRQDPGLGLRLIYFSYDVKMKEKGDIPEGYSVSREKKERFSLILESASTNQTSMYLCASSWTGSEQYFGPGTRLTVT.